Listed here are 17 T cell receptor beta chains from one sample, sequenced in a study of cytomegalovirus exposure and HLA in healthy donors. Researchers ran the PCR with 60 Vbeta and 13 Jbeta primers. Assay used: immunoSEQ multiplex PCR; TCRdb lists only in-frame clones, some missing. This listing includes approximately 80,000 clones. Specimen: PBMCs. The receptors stem from a woman aged 25 to 39 in good health and CMV-seronegative.

This rearrangement joins TRBV4-1 to TRBJ2-7; 12 positions agree with TRBD1. V lost 4 bases to trimming and J lost 0 bases; unmatched junction nucleotides: 4. The CDR3 spans 16 residues. From germline, CDR1 is MGHRA and CDR2 YSYEKL. The CDR3 is CASSPWDRGPSYEQYF. CDR3 sequence (DNA): TGCGCCAGCAGCCCCTGGGACAGGGGGCCCTCCTACGAGCAGTACTTC.

This chain connects TRBV18 to TRBJ1-1, with no clear D. Germline V lookup: CDR1 KGHSH, CDR2 LQKENI. Trimming stripped 6 bases from V and 0 bases from J, with 14 bases between. This CDR3 contains 15 residues. CDR3 sequence reads: CASSPKLSVNTEAFF. CDR3 in DNA: TGTGCCAGCTCTCCAAAGCTGTCGGTGAACACTGAAGCTTTCTTT.

The J gene is TRBJ1-1, the V gene TRBV4-2; D gene unclear. CDR1 and CDR2 (germline): LGHNA, YNFKEQ. This CDR3 is 14 amino acids long. V lost 1 base and J 1 base, leaving 7 bases between the germline ends. In nucleotides, the CDR3 is TGTGCCAGCAGCCAAGGTCCCGGGAACACTGAAGCTTTCTTT. Translating it yields CASSQGPGNTEAFF.

This chain links TRBV7-9 with TRBJ1-4; unclear D gene. Trimming cost V 1 base and J 6 bases, with 12 bases left between them. There are 15 residues in the CDR3. In germline, CDR1 is SEHNR, CDR2 FQNEAQ (reference sequence). DNA for the CDR3: TGTGCCAGCAGCTTAGGGCGAACAGCTGATGAAAAACTGTTTTTT. Translating gives CASSLGRTADEKLFF.

The chain joins TRBV5-6 to TRBJ1-1; 9 bases are a match to TRBD1. CDR1 SGHDT and CDR2 YYEEEE come from the germline V gene. The CDR3 is 14 amino acids. With 5 bases clipped from V and 3 bases from J, the junction kept 5 bases outside the gene matches. CDR3 protein: CASRYRGLDTEAFF. The CDR3 region has the DNA TGTGCCAGCAGATACAGGGGGCTTGACACTGAAGCTTTCTTT.

J is TRBJ2-2 and V is TRBV6-5; 11 bases map to TRBD1. The V segment lost 6 bases and the J segment 7 bases; nucleotides outside the gene matches: 7. Germline V gene sequence: CDR1 MNHEY, CDR2 SVGAGI. CDR3 size: 15 residues. CDR3 sequence (DNA): TGTGCCAGCAGCCCCCGGACAGGGGGCATCGGGGAGCTGTTTTTT. Encoded protein: CASSPRTGGIGELFF.

The chain uses TRBV6-6 and TRBJ2-7, with D tentatively TRBD1 (6 bases). The CDR3 runs to 14 residues. The V and J ends lost 6 bases and 0 bases respectively, with 12 bases between them. Germline values: CDR1 MNHNY, CDR2 SVGAGI (reference sequence). The CDR3 DNA reads as TGTGCCAGCAGCACCCAGACAGGCTCCTACGAGCAGTACTTC. Translating it yields CASSTQTGSYEQYF.

The rearrangement joins TRBV5-1 to TRBJ2-7; maybe TRBD2 (6 bases). CDR1 is SGHRS and CDR2 is YFSETQ in the germline V gene. The V and J ends lost 0 bases and 2 bases respectively, with 12 bases between them. This CDR3 is 15 amino acids long. The CDR3, as DNA: TGCGCCAGCAGCTTGGGAGGCGGGAAGGCCTACGAGCAGTACTTC. Encoded protein: CASSLGGGKAYEQYF.

The chain uses TRBV7-6 and TRBJ1-4, with no clear D. Germline CDR1 is SGHVS and CDR2 is FNYEAQ. The CDR3 sequence is 15 residues long. V was shortened by 4 bases and J by 4 bases, with 13 bases between the two germline ends. CDR3 in amino acids: CASSSNSLNNEKLFF. The CDR3 DNA reads TGTGCCAGCAGCTCGAATAGCTTAAATAATGAAAAACTGTTTTTT.

CDR3 loop: CASSGERAGGTEAFF. In nucleotides, the CDR3 is TGTGCCAGCAGTGGGGAACGCGCAGGAGGGACTGAAGCTTTCTTT. The chain joins TRBV6-1 to TRBJ1-1; D unresolved. CDR3 length: 15 residues. V was shortened by 4 bases and J by 5 bases, with 17 bases between the two germline ends. Germline CDR1 reads MNHNS; CDR2 reads SASEGT.

The chain uses TRBV5-1 and TRBJ1-4; 9 nucleotides match TRBD1. The ends lost 0 bases at V and 5 bases at J; junction bases unmatched: 2. Germline V lookup: CDR1 SGHRS, CDR2 YFSETQ. This CDR3 spans 15 amino acids. CDR3 nucleotides: TGCGCCAGCAGCTTGGCCGGGACAGGGAATGAAAAACTGTTTTTT. Translation: CASSLAGTGNEKLFF.

This chain links TRBV7-9 with TRBJ1-2, with 8 nucleotides matching TRBD1. Trimming removed 5 bases from V and 5 bases from J; junction bases left unmatched: 16. The CDR3 is 17 amino acids. Germline assignment: CDR1 SEHNR and CDR2 FQNEAQ (reference sequence). CDR3 loop: CASSPPRAGGPFYGYTF. For the CDR3, the DNA is TGTGCCAGCAGCCCCCCCAGGGCAGGGGGCCCCTTTTATGGCTACACCTTC. The full variable domain, completed using reference TRBV7-9 and TRBJ1-2, is DTGVSQNPRHKITKRGQNVTFRCDPISEHNRLYWYRQTLGQGPEFLTYFQNEAQLEKSRLLSDRFSAERPKGSFSTLEIQRTEQGDSAMYLCASSPPRAGGPFYGYTFGSGTRLTVV.

J is TRBJ1-6 and V is TRBV6-1; the match to TRBD1 covers 9 bases. CDR3 length equals 14 residues. The V gene end was trimmed by 6 bases and the J gene end by 9 bases; junction bases not matched to a gene: 6. Germline V gives CDR1 MNHNS, CDR2 SASEGT. The CDR3 loop reads CASRATGGGSPLHF. CDR3 in DNA: TGTGCCAGCAGGGCTACAGGGGGCGGTTCACCCCTCCACTTT.

The chain links TRBV15 to TRBJ2-3; 9 bases line up with TRBD2. The CDR3 extends over 16 amino acids. J lost 5 bases, V lost 1 base, and 7 bases had no gene match. In germline, CDR1 is LNHNV, CDR2 YYDKDF (reference sequence). The CDR3 here is CATSRVQREEIDTQYF. The CDR3 nucleotides read TGTGCCACCAGCAGAGTCCAGCGGGAGGAAATAGATACGCAGTATTTT.

This chain joins TRBV6-4 and TRBJ2-3; 10 positions match TRBD2. The junction had 5 bases not matched to a gene; V was cut back by 2 bases and J by 3 bases. Germline V lookup: CDR1 MRHNA, CDR2 SNTAGT. CDR3 length: 16 amino acids. CDR3 amino acids: CASSDPSGRGTDTQYF. The CDR3 DNA reads TGTGCCAGCAGTGACCCAAGCGGGAGGGGGACAGATACGCAGTATTTT.

The gene calls are TRBV5-4 and TRBJ1-2; 10 nucleotides agree with TRBD1. With 4 bases clipped from V and 4 bases from J, the junction kept 4 bases outside the gene matches. Germline V gene lookup returns CDR1 SGHNT and CDR2 YYREEE (reference sequence). This CDR3 is built from 14 residues. The CDR3 DNA is TGTGCCAGCAGCCCGGGACAGGGGAGCTATGGCTACACCTTC. Its protein product is CASSPGQGSYGYTF.

The V gene is TRBV10-3, the J gene TRBJ2-7; 7 bases line up with TRBD2. The V and J ends lost 6 bases and 0 bases, in that order; junction bases with no gene match: 2. This CDR3 has 13 residues. The germline CDR1 and CDR2 sequences are ENHRY and SYGVKD. This chain's CDR3 is CAIRGTNSYEQYF. The CDR3 region has the DNA TGTGCCATCAGGGGGACTAACTCCTACGAGCAGTACTTC.